Below, 22 T cell receptor beta chains from the same sample are listed, as sequenced in a study of regulatory T cells in long-lasting Graves disease (dated by TCRdb to 2020 to 2022). In light of the paper, this sample's time point label describes: newly diagnosed GD, antithyroid drugs for less than 3 months. RNA was extracted from PBMCs in TRIzol for both TCR sequencing and RNA sequencing. Library generation was performed with multiplex PCR. The sequencing machine was an Illumina HiSeq 4000. To build TCR beta libraries, CDR3 regions were amplified by Arm-PCR using iRepertoire HTBI primers. Through fastp at Q25 and MiXCR, TCRdb rebuilt clones from the public reads, retaining in-frame beta chains. Duplicate CDR3 protein sequences are folded into a single record with the most common DNA and genes. The sample contains hundreds of thousands of distinct CDR3 sequences, 16% of them found a single time. 15% to 20% of the sample comes from the top ten.

These data were also filed under a second study, of T cells in Graves' hyperthyroidism and ophthalmopathy.

Here the sequenced sample was peripheral blood mononuclear cells (PBMCs), taken at new diagnosis, from a patient treated with antithyroid drugs. These receptors were obtained from a woman in her twenties or thirties with Graves disease. Donor details come from another sample of the same person, matched by shared clones.

This clonotype has ten or more counts. The chain recombines TRBV5-1 with TRBJ1-1, with D tentatively TRBD1 (5 bases). Germline V CDR1 and CDR2: SGHRS, YFSETQ. The CDR3 runs to 15 residues. V lost 2 bases and J 4 bases, leaving 15 bases between the germline ends. The CDR3 DNA reads TGCGCCAGCAGCTTTGGGACGCCCCGCGGCACTGAAGCTTTCTTT. It translates to CASSFGTPRGTEAFF.

This sequence joins TRBV19 and TRBJ1-5, with D maybe TRBD1 (6 bases). The CDR3 is made up of 13 amino acids. V was cut by 9 bases and J by 7 bases, with 16 bases left in between. Germline V CDR1 and CDR2: LNHDA, SQIVND (reference sequence). The CDR3 is CASEPGAKQPQHF. In DNA, the CDR3 is TGTGCCAGCGAACCGGGGGCCAAACAGCCCCAGCATTTT.

This clonotype occurred many times. This chain links TRBV11-2 with TRBJ2-7, with unresolved D. The CDR3 runs to 13 residues. V gave up 4 bases and J gave up 2 bases, with 9 bases separating them. CDR1 is SGHAT, CDR2 FQNNGV, per germline. The chain's CDR3 is CASSSGPTYEQYF. CDR3 sequence (DNA): TGTGCCAGCAGCTCGGGCCCGACCTACGAGCAGTACTTC.

This rearrangement joins TRBV20-1 to TRBJ1-5, with D uncertain. The V gene's germline CDR1 is DFQATT and CDR2 SNEGSKA (reference sequence). The germline V and J ends were trimmed by 5 bases and 7 bases, with 33 bases remaining between them. CDR3 size: 19 residues. The CDR3 protein is CSAQTHRAPSPLWEQPQHF. Here the CDR3 DNA reads TGCAGTGCTCAAACCCACCGGGCCCCTTCTCCCCTTTGGGAACAGCCCCAGCATTTT.

This clonotype was seen ten or more times. The rearrangement joins TRBV12-3 or TRBV12-4 to TRBJ1-1; possibly TRBD1 for D (5 bases). With 3 bases removed from V and 3 bases from J, the gap between germline ends came to 11 bases. The CDR3 covers 14 residues. CDR3 coding DNA: TGTGCCAGCAGTTTTAGACTGACAGACACTGAAGCTTTCTTT. It yields the protein CASSFRLTDTEAFF.

This clonotype was picked up many times. This rearrangement joins TRBV2 to TRBJ2-5; D is undetermined. The CDR3 contains 13 residues. The germline CDR1 and CDR2 sequences are SNHLY and FYNNEI. V was cut by 8 bases and J by 1 base, with 11 bases left in between. Here the CDR3 DNA reads TGTGCCAGCGAACGAACACTCCAAGAGACCCAGTACTTC. Its protein product is CASERTLQETQYF.

This clonotype came up many times. J is TRBJ1-1 and V is TRBV12-3 or TRBV12-4; D may be TRBD1 (6 bases). The CDR3 length is 15 residues. Trimming stripped 2 bases from V and 4 bases from J, with 14 bases between. The DNA for the CDR3 is TGTGCCAGCAGTTTAAGGGGATACAGGGCCACTGAAGCTTTCTTT. Translating gives CASSLRGYRATEAFF.

The CDR3 DNA reads TGTGCCAGTAGTATAGGCGTACGGATTGGCGGCACCATATATTTT. Translating it yields CASSIGVRIGGTIYF. The chain combines TRBV19 with TRBJ1-3; no firm D call. Germline V gene data show CDR1 as LNHDA and CDR2 as SQIVND (reference sequence). Deletions cut 1 base from V and 9 bases from J, with 16 bases between. This CDR3 spans 15 amino acids.

About this clonotype: It may be a read error: a sequence one base away is much more abundant. The chain couples TRBV28 to TRBJ1-5, with D possibly being TRBD1 (5 bases). In germline, CDR1 is MDHEN, CDR2 SYDVKM. This CDR3 has 17 amino acids. The CDR3 bases are TGTGCCAGCAGTTTTGTGGCAGGGTTTAGGGTTCGTCAGCCCCAGCGTTTT. Amino acid sequence: CASSFVAGFRVRQPQRF.

This clonotype was detected many times. This chain connects TRBV27 to TRBJ2-7; 10 positions agree with TRBD1. The germline gives CDR1 MNHEY, CDR2 SMNVEV (reference sequence). The CDR3 sequence is 14 residues long. The J segment lost 6 bases and the V segment lost 6 bases, leaving 8 bases of the junction unmatched. The CDR3 loop reads CASSLDRGEAEQYF. The CDR3, as DNA: TGTGCCAGCAGCCTGGACAGGGGGGAGGCCGAGCAGTACTTC.

About this clonotype: A junction boundary mismatches the germline segment, possibly from a read error. The chain joins TRBV11-2 to TRBJ1-2; D gene unclear. The CDR3 sequence is 13 residues long. Germline-derived CDR1 and CDR2 are SGHAT and FQNNGV. The CDR3 DNA follows: TGTGCCAGCAGCTTATTATCGACGGGTGGCTACATCTTC. It specifies CASSLLSTGGYIF.

The sample holds a few counts of this clonotype. The chain couples TRBV6-4 to TRBJ2-2; maybe TRBD2 (7 bases). Trimming left V 5 bases short and J 7 bases short, with 20 bases between. Germline CDR1 is MRHNA and CDR2 is SNTAGT. The CDR3 loop spans 16 amino acids. The CDR3: CASSPGGALRSGELFF. CDR3 bases: TGTGCCAGCAGTCCGGGGGGCGCGCTTCGAAGCGGGGAGCTGTTTTTT.

The chain carries TRBV5-8 and TRBJ2-3; the match to TRBD1 covers 8 bases. Per germline, CDR1 SGHTS and CDR2 YDEGEE. After removal of 4 bases from V and 4 bases from J, the junction contained 8 bases not matched to a gene. The CDR3 spans 15 residues. The chain's CDR3 is CASSQDGQGSDTQYF. Here the CDR3 DNA reads TGTGCCAGCAGCCAGGACGGACAGGGATCAGATACGCAGTATTTT.

The genes are TRBV7-3 and TRBJ2-1; 9 bases fit TRBD2. CDR1 is SGHTA, CDR2 FQGTGA, per germline. With V trimmed by 5 bases and J by 12 bases, 11 bases remained unmatched. The CDR3 is 14 residues long. For the CDR3, the DNA is TGTGCCAGCAGCCGCGGTGGTAGCGGGAGTAGGCAGTTCTTC. This sequence encodes CASSRGGSGSRQFF.

At least ten counts were recorded for this clonotype. The chain combines TRBV2 with TRBJ1-2; possible D gene TRBD1, 6 bases. Germline CDR1 and CDR2: SNHLY and FYNNEI. With 11 bases removed from V and 8 bases from J, the gap between germline ends came to 21 bases. The CDR3 sequence is 13 residues long. CDR3 in amino acids: CAGGQRAREGYTF. In DNA form, the CDR3 reads TGTGCCGGGGGACAACGAGCTCGGGAGGGCTACACCTTC. The full variable domain, its missing parts supplied by reference TRBV2 and TRBJ1-2, is EPEVTQTPSHQVTQMGQEVILRCVPISNHLYFYWYRQILGQKVEFLVSFYNNEISEKSEIFDDQFSVERPDGSNFTLKIRSTKLEDSAMYFCAGGQRAREGYTFGSGTRLTVV.

This clonotype was seen a handful of times. The V and J genes are TRBV13 and TRBJ1-2; 7 nucleotides match TRBD1. CDR3 length: 15 residues. Trimming at V came to 3 bases and at J to 0 bases, leaving 4 bases not matched to a gene. The germline V gene encodes CDR1 PRHDT and CDR2 FYEKMQ (reference sequence). For the CDR3, the DNA is TGTGCCAGCAGCTTGAGGGGGCAAGCTAACTATGGCTACACCTTC. It translates to CASSLRGQANYGYTF.

The V and J genes are TRBV20-1 and TRBJ2-1; TRBD2 matches at 7 bases. The V gene's germline CDR1 is DFQATT and CDR2 SNEGSKA (reference sequence). The length of the CDR3 is 16 residues. The trim removed 3 bases at V and 6 bases at J, leaving 14 bases unmatched. The DNA of the CDR3 is TGCAGTGCTAGCAAGGTAACGGGAGGAATTGTCAATGAGCAGTTCTTC. This sequence encodes CSASKVTGGIVNEQFF.

This clonotype appeared many times. The J gene is TRBJ2-7, the V gene TRBV7-2, with 11 bases matching TRBD1. Germline CDR1 is SGHTA and CDR2 is FQGNSA. Trimming cost V 3 bases and J 4 bases; bases outside gene matches: 2. The length of the CDR3 is 14 residues. The CDR3 loop is CASSLDRGLYEQYF. Written as DNA, the CDR3 is TGTGCCAGCAGCTTGGACAGGGGGCTGTACGAGCAGTACTTC.

This clonotype showed up many times. The chain uses TRBV24-1 and TRBJ2-2; 7 bases agree with TRBD1. The CDR3 runs to 13 residues. The V segment lost 8 bases and the J segment 5 bases; nucleotides outside the gene matches: 4. Per germline, CDR1 KGHDR and CDR2 SFDVKD. The CDR3 coding sequence is TGTGCCACCATGGACAGGTGGACCGGGGAGCTGTTTTTT. As protein: CATMDRWTGELFF.

This clonotype was counted at least ten times. This sequence joins TRBV2 and TRBJ2-7; maybe TRBD1 (6 bases). The CDR3 has 13 amino acids. Per germline, CDR1 SNHLY and CDR2 FYNNEI. The V end lost 6 bases, the J end lost 2 bases, and 11 bases lay between the germline ends. CDR3 residues: CASSRRQAYEQYF. CDR3 DNA sequence: TGTGCCAGCAGCCGCAGACAGGCCTACGAGCAGTACTTC.

The gene calls are TRBV6-2 or TRBV6-3 and TRBJ2-7; D possibly corresponds to TRBD2 (7 bases). This CDR3 comprises 14 residues. The ends were cut back, 10 bases at V and 2 bases at J, with 18 bases in the middle. Germline V gene data show CDR1 as MNHEY and CDR2 as SVGEGT. The CDR3 DNA reads as TGTGCCACCGGTCGGAGGGGGGGTACCTACGAGCAGTACTTC. Its protein is CATGRRGGTYEQYF.

This clonotype was observed many times. This chain uses TRBV6-2 or TRBV6-3 with TRBJ2-3; tentative D call: TRBD1 (7 bases). The germline CDR1 and CDR2 sequences are MNHEY and SVGEGT. Trimming took 5 bases from V and 4 from J, leaving 13 bases between them. CDR3 size: 14 residues. Here the CDR3 reads CASSDGGGADTQYF. The CDR3 DNA sequence: TGTGCCAGCAGTGACGGAGGGGGCGCAGATACGCAGTATTTT.